This T cell receptor beta chain was profiled in a study of blood T cell repertoires in COVID-19. The overall study: Italy, Spain and the United States were the sources of the convalescent and acute COVID-19 samples. From T cells, B-cell-depleted T cells, or PBMCs came the material, which was cDNA or gDNA.

Looked up from germline, CDR1 is MGHRA and CDR2 is YSYEKL. The CDR3 loop spans 20 amino acids. Trimming removed 2 bases from V and 7 bases from J; junction bases left unmatched: 17. Libraries were prepared by immunoSEQ multiplex PCR; TCRdb keeps only in-frame clonotypes and omits some of them. The sample gives 55,000 to 80,000 clones, around four fifths of which show up once; 5.3% is in the top ten. The source material was peripheral blood. The chain joins TRBV4-1 to TRBJ2-1; 13 positions match TRBD2. The TCR comes from a man aged 50 to 59 with active COVID-19. CDR3 residues: CASSQSPGTSGIGGSNEQFF. Here the CDR3 DNA reads TGCGCCAGCAGCCAATCCCCCGGGACTAGCGGGATCGGGGGATCTAATGAGCAGTTCTTC.